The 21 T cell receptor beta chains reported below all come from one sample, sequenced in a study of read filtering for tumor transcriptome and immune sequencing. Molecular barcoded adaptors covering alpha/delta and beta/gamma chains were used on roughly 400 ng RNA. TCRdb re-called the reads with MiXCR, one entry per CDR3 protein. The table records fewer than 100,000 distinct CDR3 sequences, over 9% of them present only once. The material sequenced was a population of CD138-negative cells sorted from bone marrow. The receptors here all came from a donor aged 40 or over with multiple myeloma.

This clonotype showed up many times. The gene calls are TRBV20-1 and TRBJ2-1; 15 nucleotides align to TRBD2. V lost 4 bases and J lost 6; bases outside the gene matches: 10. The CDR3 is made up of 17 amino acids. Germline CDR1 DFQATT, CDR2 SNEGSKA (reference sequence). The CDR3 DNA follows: TGCAGTGCTATAGGACTAGCGGGAGGGCCGGTCTTCAATGAGCAGTTCTTC. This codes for CSAIGLAGGPVFNEQFF.

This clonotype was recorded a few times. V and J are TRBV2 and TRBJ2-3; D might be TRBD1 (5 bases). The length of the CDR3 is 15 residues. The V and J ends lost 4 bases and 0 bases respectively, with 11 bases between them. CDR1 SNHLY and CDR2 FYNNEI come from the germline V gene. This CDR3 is CASSGQGSSTDTQYF. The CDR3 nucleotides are TGTGCCAGCAGTGGTCAGGGCTCTAGCACAGATACGCAGTATTTT.

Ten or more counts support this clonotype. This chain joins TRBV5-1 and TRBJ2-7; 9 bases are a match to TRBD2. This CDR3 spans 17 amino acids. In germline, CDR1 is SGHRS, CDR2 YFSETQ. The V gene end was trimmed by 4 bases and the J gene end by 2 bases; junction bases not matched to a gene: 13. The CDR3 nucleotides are TGCGCCAGCAGCCCGGACGTGGGCGAGCGGGGGGCCTACGAGCAGTACTTC. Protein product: CASSPDVGERGAYEQYF.

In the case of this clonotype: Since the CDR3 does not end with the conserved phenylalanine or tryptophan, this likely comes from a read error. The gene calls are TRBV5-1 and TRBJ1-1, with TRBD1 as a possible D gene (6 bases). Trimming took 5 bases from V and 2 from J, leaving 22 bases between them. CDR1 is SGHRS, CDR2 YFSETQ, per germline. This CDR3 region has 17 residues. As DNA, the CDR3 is TGCGCCAGCAGGCCCGGGACACCCCGAGGGAGAAACACTGAAGCTTTCTAT. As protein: CASRPGTPRGRNTEAFY.

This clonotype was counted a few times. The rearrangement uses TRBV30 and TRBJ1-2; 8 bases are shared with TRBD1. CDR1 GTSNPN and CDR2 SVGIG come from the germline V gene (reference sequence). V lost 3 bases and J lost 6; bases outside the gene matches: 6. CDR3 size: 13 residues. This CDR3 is CAWSGAGGDGYTF. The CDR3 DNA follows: TGTGCCTGGAGCGGGGCAGGGGGCGATGGCTACACCTTC.

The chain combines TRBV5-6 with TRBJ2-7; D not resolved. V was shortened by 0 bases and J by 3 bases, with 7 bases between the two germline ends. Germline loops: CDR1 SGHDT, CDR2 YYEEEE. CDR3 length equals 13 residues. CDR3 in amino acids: CASSLASSYEQYF. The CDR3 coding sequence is TGTGCCAGCAGCTTGGCCTCGAGCTACGAGCAGTACTTC.

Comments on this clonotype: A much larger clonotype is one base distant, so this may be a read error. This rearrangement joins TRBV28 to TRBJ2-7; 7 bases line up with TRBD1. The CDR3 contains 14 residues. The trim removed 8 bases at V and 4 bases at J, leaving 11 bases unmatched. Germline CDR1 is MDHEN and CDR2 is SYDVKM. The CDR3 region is CASGPGGRGYEQYF. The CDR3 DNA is TGTGCCAGCGGCCCCGGTGGCAGGGGGTACGAGCAGTACTTC.

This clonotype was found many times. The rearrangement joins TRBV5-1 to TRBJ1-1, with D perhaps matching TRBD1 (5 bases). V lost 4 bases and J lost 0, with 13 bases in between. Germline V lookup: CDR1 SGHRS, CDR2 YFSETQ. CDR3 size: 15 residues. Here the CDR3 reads CASSPLPGLNTEAFF. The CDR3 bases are TGCGCCAGCAGCCCCCTTCCGGGGCTGAACACTGAAGCTTTCTTT.

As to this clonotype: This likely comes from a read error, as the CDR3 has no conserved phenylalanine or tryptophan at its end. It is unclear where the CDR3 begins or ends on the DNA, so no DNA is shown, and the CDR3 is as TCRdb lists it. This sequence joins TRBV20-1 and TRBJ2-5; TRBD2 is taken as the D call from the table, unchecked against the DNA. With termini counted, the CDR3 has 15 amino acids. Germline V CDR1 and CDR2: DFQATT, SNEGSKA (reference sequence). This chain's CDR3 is CSARGRAGGSETQDL.

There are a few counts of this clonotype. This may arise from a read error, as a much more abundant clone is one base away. In DNA, the CDR3 is TGTGTCAGCAGCTTTCCCAATGAGCAGTTCTTC. It is translated as CVSSFPNEQFF. V gene TRBV7-9 combines with J gene TRBJ2-1; D unresolved. Germline assignment: CDR1 SEHNR and CDR2 FQNEAQ (reference sequence). This CDR3 spans 11 amino acids.

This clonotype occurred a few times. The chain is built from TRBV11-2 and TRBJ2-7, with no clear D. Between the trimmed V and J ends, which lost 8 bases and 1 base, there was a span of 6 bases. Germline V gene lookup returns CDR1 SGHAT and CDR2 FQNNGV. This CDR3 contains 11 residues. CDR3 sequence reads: CASGQSYEQYF. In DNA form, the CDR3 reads TGTGCCAGCGGGCAGTCCTACGAGCAGTACTTC.

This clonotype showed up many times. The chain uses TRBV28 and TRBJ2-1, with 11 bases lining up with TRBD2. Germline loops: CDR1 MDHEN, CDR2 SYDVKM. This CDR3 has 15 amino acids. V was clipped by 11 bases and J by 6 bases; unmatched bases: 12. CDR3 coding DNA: TGTGCCGGTGGGATTAGCGGGAGGGGTTTCAATGAGCAGTTCTTC. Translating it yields CAGGISGRGFNEQFF.

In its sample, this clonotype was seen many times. The CDR3 DNA reads as TGTGCCAGCAACCGGAGGACTGAAGCTTTCTTT. This sequence encodes CASNRRTEAFF. V and J are TRBV6-6 and TRBJ1-1; D is unclear. This CDR3 region has 11 residues. Trimming shortened V by 7 bases and J by 5 bases, and 8 bases separated the two germline ends. Germline V CDR1 and CDR2: MNHNY, SVGAGI (reference sequence).

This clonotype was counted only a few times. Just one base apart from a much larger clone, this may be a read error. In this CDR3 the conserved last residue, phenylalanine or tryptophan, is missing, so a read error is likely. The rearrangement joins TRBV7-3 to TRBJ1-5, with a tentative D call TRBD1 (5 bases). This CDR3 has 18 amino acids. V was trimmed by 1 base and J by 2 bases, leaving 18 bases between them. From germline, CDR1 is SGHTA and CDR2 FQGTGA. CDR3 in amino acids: CASSLSGRGVIGNQPQHI. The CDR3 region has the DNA TGTGCCAGCAGCTTAAGCGGCCGGGGGGTGATAGGCAATCAGCCCCAGCATATT.

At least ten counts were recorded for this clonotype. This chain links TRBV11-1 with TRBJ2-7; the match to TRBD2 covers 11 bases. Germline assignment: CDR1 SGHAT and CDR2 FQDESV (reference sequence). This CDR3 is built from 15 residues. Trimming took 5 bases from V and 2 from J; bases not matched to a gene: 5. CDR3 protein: CASSQRLAGTYEQYF. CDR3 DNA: TGTGCCAGCAGCCAACGACTAGCGGGAACCTACGAGCAGTACTTC.

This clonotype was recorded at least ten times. CDR3 amino acids: CASSVGADQETQYF. The DNA of the CDR3 is TGTGCCAGCAGCGTAGGAGCAGATCAAGAGACCCAGTACTTC. The chain carries TRBV9 and TRBJ2-5, with D unresolved. This CDR3 spans 14 amino acids. The V gene's germline CDR1 is SGDLS and CDR2 YYNGEE. The V end was cut by 0 bases, the J end by 2 bases, with 8 bases between. Based on the CDR3 plus reference TRBV9 and TRBJ2-5, the full variable domain is DSGVTQTPKHLITATGQRVTLRCSPRSGDLSVYWYQQSLDQGLQFLIQYYNGEERAKGNILERFSAQQFPDLHSELNLSSLELGDSALYFCASSVGADQETQYFGPGTRLLVL.

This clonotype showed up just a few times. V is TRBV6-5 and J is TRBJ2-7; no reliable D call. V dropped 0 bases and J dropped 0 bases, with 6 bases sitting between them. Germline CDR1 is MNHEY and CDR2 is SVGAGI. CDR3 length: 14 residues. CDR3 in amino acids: CASSYSLSSYEQYF. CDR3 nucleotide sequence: TGTGCCAGCAGTTACTCTTTGAGCTCCTACGAGCAGTACTTC.

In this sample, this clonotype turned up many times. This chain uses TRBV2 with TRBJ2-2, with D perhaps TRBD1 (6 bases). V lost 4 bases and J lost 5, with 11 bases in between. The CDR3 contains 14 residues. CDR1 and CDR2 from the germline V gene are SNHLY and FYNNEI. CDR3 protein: CASSVRDNTGELFF. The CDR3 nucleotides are TGTGCCAGCAGTGTCCGGGACAATACCGGGGAGCTGTTTTTT. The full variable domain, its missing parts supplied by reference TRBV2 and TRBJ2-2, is EPEVTQTPSHQVTQMGQEVILRCVPISNHLYFYWYRQILGQKVEFLVSFYNNEISEKSEIFDDQFSVERPDGSNFTLKIRSTKLEDSAMYFCASSVRDNTGELFFGEGSRLTVL.

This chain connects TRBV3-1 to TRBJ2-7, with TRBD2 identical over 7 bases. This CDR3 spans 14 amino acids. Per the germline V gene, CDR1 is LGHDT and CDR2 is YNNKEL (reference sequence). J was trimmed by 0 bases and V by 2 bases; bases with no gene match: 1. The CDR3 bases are TGTGCCAGCAGCCAACAGCGGGACTCCTACGAGCAGTACTTC. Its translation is CASSQQRDSYEQYF.

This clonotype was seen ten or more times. CDR3 amino acids: CASSWTGTGELFF. The CDR3 region has the DNA TGTGCCAGCTCCTGGACCGGGACCGGGGAGCTGTTTTTT. The rearrangement joins TRBV7-8 to TRBJ2-2; no definite D call. The germline CDR1 and CDR2 sequences are SGHVS and FQNEAQ. With 8 bases removed from V and 5 bases from J, the gap between germline ends came to 12 bases. The CDR3 consists of 13 residues.

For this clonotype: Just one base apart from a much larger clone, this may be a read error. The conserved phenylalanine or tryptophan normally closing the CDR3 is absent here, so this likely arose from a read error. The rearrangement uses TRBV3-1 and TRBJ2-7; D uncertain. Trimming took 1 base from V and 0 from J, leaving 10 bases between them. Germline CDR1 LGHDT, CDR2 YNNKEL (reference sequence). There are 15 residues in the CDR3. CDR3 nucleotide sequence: TGTGCCAGCAGCCAAGGACTCACAGACTCCTACGAGCAGTACCTC. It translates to CASSQGLTDSYEQYL.